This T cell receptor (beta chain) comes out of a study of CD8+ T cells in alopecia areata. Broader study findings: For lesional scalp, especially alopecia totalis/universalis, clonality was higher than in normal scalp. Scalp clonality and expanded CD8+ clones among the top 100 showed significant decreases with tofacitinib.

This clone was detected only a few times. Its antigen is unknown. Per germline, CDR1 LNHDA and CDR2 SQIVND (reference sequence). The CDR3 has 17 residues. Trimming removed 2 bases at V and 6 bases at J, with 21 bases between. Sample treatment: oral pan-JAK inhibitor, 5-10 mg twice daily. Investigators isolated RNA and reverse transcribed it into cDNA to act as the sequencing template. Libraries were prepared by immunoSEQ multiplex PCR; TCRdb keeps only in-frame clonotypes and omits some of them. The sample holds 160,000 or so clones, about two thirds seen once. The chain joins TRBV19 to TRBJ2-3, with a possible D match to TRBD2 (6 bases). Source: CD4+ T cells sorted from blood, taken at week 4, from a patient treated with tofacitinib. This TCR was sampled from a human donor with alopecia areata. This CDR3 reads CASSIRILASGFDTQYF. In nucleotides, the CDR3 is TGTGCCAGTAGTATACGGATTCTGGCCAGCGGGTTTGATACGCAGTATTTT.